The rows below give T cell receptor beta chains drawn from one sample of a study of memory CD4+ T cells and cytomegalovirus serostatus. Here immunoSEQ multiplex PCR was the method, and the copy in TCRdb shows in-frame clones only, minus some. The repertoire holds 54,000 or so clones, 81% seen once, with about 1% in the top ten. Source material: memory CD4+ T cells from blood. These receptor sequences come from an adult in good health and CMV-seronegative. Each CDR3 is given with its conserved first and last residue. A D gene is named only where the DNA matches it firmly. Rows may omit the clone size; those that give it use once, few, many or a size class.

V gene	J gene	D gene	clone size	CDR3 DNA	CDR3 protein
TRBV18	TRBJ2-7	NA	NA	TGTGCCAGCTCGCCGGGACAAGCCTTCGAGCAGTACTTC	CASSPGQAFEQYF
TRBV4-2	TRBJ1-2	NA	NA	TGTGCCAGCAGCCAAGATGGGCAGGACAACTATGGCTACACCTTC	CASSQDGQDNYGYTF
TRBV5-4	TRBJ2-5	NA	NA	TGTGCCAGCAGCCCCCTCGCTGCCACCTTACAAGAGATCCAGTACTTC	CASSPLAATLQEIQYF
TRBV16	TRBJ2-7	TRBD2	NA	TGTGCCAGCAGCTCTACTAGCGGGAGGGCCGAGCAGTACTTC	CASSSTSGRAEQYF
TRBV5-1	TRBJ2-1	NA	NA	TGCGCCAGTCACAAAGGGACTTCTCAATTAACCGTCAATGAGCAGTTCTTC	CASHKGTSQLTVNEQFF
TRBV7-9	TRBJ2-3	NA	NA	TGTGCCAGCAGCTTAGGAAGTGCCGGAGGCACAGATACGCAGTATTTT	CASSLGSAGGTDTQYF
TRBV7-3	TRBJ2-1	NA	NA	TGTGCCAGCAGCCCCAGACCAGCGGCCTACAATGAGCAGTTCTTC	CASSPRPAAYNEQFF
TRBV18	TRBJ2-3	TRBD2	NA	TGTGCCAGCTCACGAGTAGCGGGAGGCGGCCTAGATACGCAGTATTTT	CASSRVAGGGLDTQYF
TRBV19	TRBJ2-2	NA	NA	TGTGCCAGTAGTATAGATCCCAGGGTGAGCACCGGGGAGCTGTTTTTT	CASSIDPRVSTGELFF
TRBV7-6	TRBJ2-7	TRBD2	NA	TGTGCCAGCAGCTTAGATACTAGCGGGACCTACGAGCAGTACTTC	CASSLDTSGTYEQYF
TRBV28	TRBJ1-1	NA	NA	TGTGCCAGCTATAACAGGGAGCTGGTGAACACTGAAGCTTTCTTT	CASYNRELVNTEAFF
TRBV14	TRBJ1-1	NA	NA	TGTGCCAGCAGCCAAGAGCCCCTCATGAACACTGAAGCTTTCTTT	CASSQEPLMNTEAFF
TRBV5-4	TRBJ2-1	NA	few	TGTGCCAGCAGCTTCGGACAAGTCAGGATGTATGAGCAGTTCTTC	CASSFGQVRMYEQFF
TRBV7-8	TRBJ2-7	TRBD2	NA	TGTGCCAGCAGCTTACCAGCGGTGAGGACTAGCGGACCCGGAAAGCAGTACTTC	CASSLPAVRTSGPGKQYF
TRBV29-1	TRBJ1-2	NA	NA	TGCAGCGTTGGACAGGCTAACTATGGCTACACCTTC	CSVGQANYGYTF
TRBV6-6	TRBJ1-6	NA	NA	TGTGCCAGCAGAACAGGAACACTGGATTCACCCCTCCACTTT	CASRTGTLDSPLHF
TRBV7-9	TRBJ1-1	TRBD1	NA	TGTGCCAGCAGCAAACAGGGGGCCACTGAAGCTTTCTTT	CASSKQGATEAFF
TRBV5-4	TRBJ2-2	NA	NA	TGTGCCAGCAGCTTGGGGCCGGATCTAGCGACCGGGGAGCTGTTTTTT	CASSLGPDLATGELFF
TRBV7-6	TRBJ2-2	TRBD2	NA	TGTGCCAGCAGCTTGGGAGCGGGAAGGGGCACCGGGGAGCTGTTTTTT	CASSLGAGRGTGELFF
TRBV7-9	TRBJ1-3	TRBD1	NA	TGTGCCCGCGGCGGGCAGGGGGATGGAAACACCATATATTTT	CARGGQGDGNTIYF
TRBV14	TRBJ1-2	NA	NA	TGTGCCAGCAGCCGGTCAGGACTGCTCGCCGAGGGCTTC	CASSRSGLLAEGF
TRBV19	TRBJ1-4	NA	once	TGTGCCACGAACGACGACAGAAAGGGGAAACTGTTTTTT	CATNDDRKGKLFF
TRBV7-2	TRBJ2-7	NA	NA	TGTGCCAGCAGCCCAAACAGGCCCTACGAGCAGTACTTC	CASSPNRPYEQYF
TRBV5-1	TRBJ2-1	NA	NA	TGCGCCAGCAGCTTGTATGTACAGCCGAAGATCAATGAGCAGTTCTTC	CASSLYVQPKINEQFF
TRBV4-2	TRBJ1-6	NA	NA	TGTGCCAGCAGCCAAGGGCAGAATTCACCCCTCCACTTT	CASSQGQNSPLHF
TRBV4-1	TRBJ2-1	NA	NA	TGCGCCAGCAGCCAAGAACTGTACAATGAGCAGTTCTTC	CASSQELYNEQFF
TRBV2	TRBJ2-7	TRBD1	NA	TGTGCCAGCAGTCCTTCCGGGACAGGGTCACACGAGCAGTACTTC	CASSPSGTGSHEQYF
TRBV6-6	TRBJ2-3	NA	NA	TGTGCCAGCAGTTCAACAGATACGCAGTATTTT	CASSSTDTQYF
TRBV28	TRBJ2-2	NA	once	TGTGCCAGCACCAAGGGGGGGACCACCGGGGAGCTGTTTTTT	CASTKGGTTGELFF
TRBV7-9	TRBJ1-2	TRBD1	NA	TGTGCCAGCGGATATCAGGGGGCGCAGGGCTACACCTTC	CASGYQGAQGYTF
TRBV27	TRBJ1-2	NA	NA	TGTGCCAGCAGTTATCAGGGTAGTCGCCTTAATGGCTACACCTTC	CASSYQGSRLNGYTF
TRBV28	TRBJ2-1	NA	NA	TGTGCCAGCTATAGTACCCAAGGCGCCTACAATGAGCAGTTCTTC	CASYSTQGAYNEQFF
TRBV6-6	TRBJ2-2	NA	NA	TGTGCCAGCAGTTATAGTACCGGGGAGCTGTTTTTT	CASSYSTGELFF
TRBV27	TRBJ1-2	TRBD1	NA	TGTGCCAGCAGTTCGACCCCCGGACAGGGTAGTTATCGCCGCGGCTACACCTTC	CASSSTPGQGSYRRGYTF
TRBV11-1	TRBJ2-1	NA	NA	TGTGCCAGCAGTGAGGGGGGATCCTACAATGAGCAGTTCTTC	CASSEGGSYNEQFF
TRBV19	TRBJ2-3	NA	few	TGTGCCAGTAGTATAGCGCACGCCTCGAGCACAGATACGCAGTATTTT	CASSIAHASSTDTQYF
TRBV30	TRBJ1-5	NA	NA	TGTGCCTGGAACGACGGGAATCAGCCCCAGCATTTT	CAWNDGNQPQHF
TRBV19	TRBJ2-3	TRBD2	NA	TGTGCCAGCAGGAACCCAGCGGGAGGGCTCACAGATACGCAGTATTTT	CASRNPAGGLTDTQYF
TRBV4-3	TRBJ2-7	TRBD2	NA	TGCGCCAGCAGCCGGACTGTGACTAGCGGGAGCGCCAGCGAGCAGTACTTC	CASSRTVTSGSASEQYF
TRBV7-2	TRBJ2-5	TRBD2	NA	TGTGCCAGCAGCTCCTGGACTAGCGGGAGCCAAGAGACCCAGTACTTC	CASSSWTSGSQETQYF
TRBV5-6	TRBJ1-1	NA	NA	TGTGCCAGCAGCTTGGTCGCTCTGAGACGGACTGAAGCTTTCTTT	CASSLVALRRTEAFF
TRBV2	TRBJ2-7	NA	medium-sized	TGTGCCAGCAGCACTCAGGCCTACGAGCAGTACTTC	CASSTQAYEQYF
TRBV7-3	TRBJ1-1	NA	NA	TGTGCCAGCAGCTCTGGGACGGGTGAAGCTTTCTTT	CASSSGTGEAFF
TRBV7-9	TRBJ2-3	TRBD2	NA	TGTGCCAGCAGCGGCACGCTAGCGGGAGGGCCCACAGATACGCAGTATTTT	CASSGTLAGGPTDTQYF
TRBV28	TRBJ1-1	NA	NA	TGTGCCAGTGGTCGACGGGGGGGGAACACTGAAGCTTTCTTT	CASGRRGGNTEAFF
TRBV4-1	TRBJ2-5	TRBD2	NA	TGCGCCAGCAGCCAAGATGGGGCGGGAGGTGTAGAGACCCAGTACTTC	CASSQDGAGGVETQYF
TRBV4-1	TRBJ2-1	NA	NA	TGCGCCAGCAGCCAAGACGAATGGCAGGGCTACAATGAGCAGTTCTTC	CASSQDEWQGYNEQFF
TRBV5-1	TRBJ1-4	NA	NA	TGCGCCAGCAGCCGAACAGGGACAACTAATGAAAAACTGTTTTTT	CASSRTGTTNEKLFF
TRBV6-5	TRBJ1-3	NA	NA	TGCGCAGCATGGGGACAATCCTTCTCTGGAAACACCATATATTTT	CAAWGQSFSGNTIYF
TRBV5-1	TRBJ2-7	NA	NA	TGCGCCAGCAGCCGGGAGGCAGGGGCTCCCTACGAGCAGTACTTC	CASSREAGAPYEQYF
TRBV2	TRBJ2-3	NA	NA	TGTGCCAGCCAGTCAGGGAAATTCACAGATACGCAGTATTTT	CASQSGKFTDTQYF
TRBV11-2	TRBJ1-3	TRBD1	NA	TGTGCCAGCAGCTTAGAAAGGGGGCTTCCTGGAAACACCATATATTTT	CASSLERGLPGNTIYF
TRBV30	TRBJ1-1	NA	NA	TGTGCCTGGAGTCCCCCAATGGGCACTGAAGCTTTCTTT	CAWSPPMGTEAFF
TRBV28	TRBJ1-2	NA	few	TGTGCCAGCAGCCGAGCTAACTATGGCTACACCTTC	CASSRANYGYTF
TRBV29-1	TRBJ2-3	NA	NA	TGCAGCGTAACTAGGGGAGGTACGCAGTATTTT	CSVTRGGTQYF
TRBV6-6	TRBJ2-7	NA	NA	TGTGCCAGCAGTTACTCGGAACCATCTAGTTCCTACGAGCAGTACTTC	CASSYSEPSSSYEQYF
TRBV6-4	TRBJ2-3	TRBD2	NA	TGTGCCAGCAGAGCACTAGCGGGAGACACAGATACGCAGTATTTT	CASRALAGDTDTQYF
TRBV2	TRBJ2-5	TRBD2	NA	TGTGCCAGCAGCCAAGACGGGGGGGAGACCCAGTACTTC	CASSQDGGETQYF
TRBV14	TRBJ1-2	NA	NA	TGTGCCAGCAGCCAAGACCTCAGGACAGCATATGGCTACACCTTC	CASSQDLRTAYGYTF